The clone carrying this T cell receptor beta chain was found a few times. Its antigen is not known. Germline V lookup: CDR1 KGHSH, CDR2 LQKENI. Germline trimming cut 1 base from V and 2 bases from J; bases unmatched to any gene: 2. The CDR3 length is 15 residues. The data were taken from a study of cytomegalovirus exposure and HLA in healthy donors. For the study at large: HLA-typed donors were the source of 80 million to 90 million unique TCRs, which an early data release held. General study results and limits: Later analysis reportedly placed an Asian-associated ancestry cluster below the approximately 730-donor mean in N-insertions. TCR beta V segments were, for the most part, productive about 87% or about 30% of the time in an earlier analysis.

Primers: 60 Vbeta forward and 13 Jbeta reverse. Profiling relied on immunoSEQ multiplex PCR, and the TCRdb table lists in-frame clones only, not all of them. Among more than 95,000 clones listed, roughly 70% were seen once. The receptor's source is a woman aged 45 to 65 in good health and CMV-seronegative. The chain recombines TRBV18 with TRBJ2-7; 10 bases align to TRBD2. The source material was PBMCs. The CDR3 loop is CASSPRGTSAYEQYF. The CDR3 nucleotides read TGTGCCAGCTCACCACGGGGGACTAGCGCCTACGAGCAGTACTTC.